Each of the 21 T cell receptor beta chains below was sequenced from the same sample in a study of CD4 T cells in relation to SARS-CoV-2 and coronaviruses. No antigen has been assigned to these receptors. The protocol was immunoSEQ multiplex PCR, while the TCRdb copy is restricted to in-frame clones and leaves out a portion. The table lists about 21,000 clones, more than 60% of them singletons. CD4+ T cells from unexposed donors were obtained before the COVID-19 pandemic (2011-2018). Isolation of CD4+ T cells took place after approximately 10 days in culture. The sequenced material came from CD4+ T cells from PBMCs, cultured in vitro. Source of these receptors: a human donor in good health.

The chain combines TRBV3-1 (or the pseudogene TRBV3-2) with TRBJ2-5, with 12 bases that match TRBD2. The CDR3 runs 16 residues. Germline V gene sequence: CDR1 LGHDT, CDR2 YNNKEL (reference sequence). Unmatched junction bases numbered 8, after V lost 4 bases and J lost 5 bases. In DNA form, the CDR3 reads TGTGCCAGCAGCCCTAAACTTCTAGCGGGAGGGGAGACCCAGTACTTC. Its translation: CASSPKLLAGGETQYF.

As DNA, the CDR3 is TGTGCCAGTAGTACGGACAACGGGGGCACGGGAAACACCATATATTTT. This translates into CASSTDNGGTGNTIYF. The chain employs TRBV19 and TRBJ1-3; weak D call: TRBD1 (6 bases). The CDR3 is made up of 16 amino acids. The germline CDR1 and CDR2 sequences are LNHDA and SQIVND (reference sequence). Trimming took 4 bases from V and 4 from J, leaving 17 bases between them.

Here the CDR3 reads CASLEERETDTQYF. The CDR3 DNA sequence: TGTGCCAGCCTAGAGGAGCGGGAGACAGATACGCAGTATTTT. The rearrangement uses TRBV18 and TRBJ2-3, with 8 bases that match TRBD2. This CDR3 comprises 14 residues. With V trimmed by 8 bases and J by 3 bases, 7 bases remained unmatched. Germline loops: CDR1 KGHSH, CDR2 LQKENI.

This chain uses TRBV12-3 or TRBV12-4 with TRBJ1-5, with D hard to call. The CDR3 extends over 13 amino acids. The V and J ends lost 5 bases and 4 bases respectively, with 9 bases between them. This CDR3 is CASSRTPNQPQHF. CDR3 coding DNA: TGTGCCAGCAGTCGAACCCCAAATCAGCCCCAGCATTTT.

The chain uses TRBV5-4 and TRBJ2-5, with 7 bases that match TRBD2. Per germline, CDR1 SGHNT and CDR2 YYREEE (reference sequence). This CDR3 spans 16 amino acids. The V gene end was trimmed by 0 bases and the J gene end by 2 bases; junction bases not matched to a gene: 7. In DNA form, the CDR3 reads TGTGCCAGCAGCTTGGCGGTGGCTAGCGGACAAGAGACCCAGTACTTC. This encodes CASSLAVASGQETQYF.

The chain recombines TRBV5-4 with TRBJ1-6; unclear D gene. With 5 bases removed from V and 4 bases from J, the gap between germline ends came to 16 bases. This CDR3 is built from 16 residues. Germline CDR1 SGHNT, CDR2 YYREEE (reference sequence). This CDR3 is CASSWRTTLYNSPLHF. CDR3 in DNA: TGTGCCAGCAGTTGGCGTACAACCCTTTATAATTCACCCCTCCACTTT.

The gene calls are TRBV5-1 and TRBJ2-1; 8 bases match TRBD2. Germline V CDR1 and CDR2: SGHRS, YFSETQ. The CDR3 has 15 residues. Trimming removed 5 bases from V and 8 bases from J; junction bases left unmatched: 12. The CDR3 nucleotides are TGCGCCAGCAGATCCGGAGCGGGAGTTCGTGATGAGCAGTTCTTC. It codes for CASRSGAGVRDEQFF. The variable domain in full, with the rest retrieved from reference TRBV5-1 and TRBJ2-1, is KAGVTQTPRYLIKTRGQQVTLSCSPISGHRSVSWYQQTPGQGLQFLFEYFSETQRNKGNFPGRFSGRQFSNSRSEMNVSTLELGDSALYLCASRSGAGVRDEQFFGPGTRLTVL.

V is TRBV11-2 and J is TRBJ1-1, with D possibly matching TRBD1 (5 bases). V shed 4 bases and J shed 1 base, with 16 bases lying between them. The CDR3 sequence is 16 residues long. CDR1 is SGHAT and CDR2 is FQNNGV in the germline V gene. The CDR3 bases are TGTGCCAGCAGCTATTTTGGCGGGGCAAGGAACACTGAAGCTTTCTTT. This codes for CASSYFGGARNTEAFF.

The CDR3 loop reads CASSLQGDYGYTF. As DNA, the CDR3 is TGTGCCAGCAGCTTGCAGGGTGACTATGGCTACACCTTC. The chain recombines TRBV7-2 with TRBJ1-2, with D tentatively TRBD1 (5 bases). The CDR3 covers 13 residues. Trimming stripped 3 bases from V and 3 bases from J, with 8 bases between. Germline V lookup: CDR1 SGHTA, CDR2 FQGNSA.

The chain carries TRBV19 and TRBJ2-7; TRBD2 matches at 8 bases. With V trimmed by 3 bases and J by 3 bases, 19 bases remained unmatched. The CDR3 extends over 19 amino acids. CDR1 is LNHDA, CDR2 SQIVND, per germline (reference sequence). The CDR3 DNA is TGTGCCAGTAGTATTGGATTGGTGGGGCTAGCGGGCCAAGACTACGAGCAGTACTTC. This codes for CASSIGLVGLAGQDYEQYF.

The chain links TRBV9 to TRBJ2-2, with no clear D. This CDR3 region has 12 residues. Trimming stripped 4 bases from V and 7 bases from J, with 8 bases between. Germline assignment: CDR1 SGDLS and CDR2 YYNGEE. The CDR3: CASSLRGGELFF. Written as DNA, the CDR3 is TGTGCCAGCAGCCTCCGAGGCGGGGAGCTGTTTTTT.

The chain has TRBV2 and TRBJ2-1; 12 nucleotides match TRBD2. The CDR3 covers 14 residues. CDR1 and CDR2 (germline): SNHLY, FYNNEI. Germline trimming cut 5 bases from V and 9 bases from J; bases unmatched to any gene: 5. The CDR3 region has the DNA TGTGCCAGCAGTAAACTAGCGGGAGGAGGTGAGCAGTTCTTC. Translating gives CASSKLAGGGEQFF.

This chain connects TRBV29-1 to TRBJ1-1; D remains ambiguous. With 5 bases removed from V and 6 bases from J, the gap between germline ends came to 13 bases. CDR1 and CDR2 (germline): SQVTM, ANQGSEA. There are 12 residues in the CDR3. The CDR3 DNA sequence: TGCAGCGTTTCTAAGGGTAGGGCTGAAGCTTTCTTT. This encodes CSVSKGRAEAFF. The full variable domain, completed using reference TRBV29-1 and TRBJ1-1, is SAVISQKPSRDICQRGTSLTIQCQVDSQVTMMFWYRQQPGQSLTLIATANQGSEATYESGFVIDKFPISRPNLTFSTLTVSNMSPEDSSIYLCSVSKGRAEAFFGQGTRLTVV.

This rearrangement joins TRBV21-1 to TRBJ2-7; TRBD2 is taken as the D call from the table, unchecked against the DNA. TRBV21-1 is marked as a pseudogene. The length of the CDR3 is 17 residues. Here the CDR3 reads CASSKGGSLADHYEQYF. The CDR3 nucleotides read TGTGCCAGCAGCAAAGGGGGGTCGCTAGCGGACCACTACGAGCAGTACTTC.

The table lists this clone with a few counts. This chain connects TRBV9 to TRBJ1-6; possible D gene TRBD1, 6 bases. Germline lookup yields CDR1 SGDLS and CDR2 YYNGEE. The CDR3 extends over 15 amino acids. V lost 2 bases, J lost 2 bases, and 8 bases lay in between. CDR3 in DNA: TGTGCCAGCAGCGTTAGGGGGACCTATAATTCACCCCTCCACTTT. Its translation is CASSVRGTYNSPLHF.

V is TRBV6-1 and J is TRBJ2-6, with 7 bases matching TRBD2. The CDR3 length is 18 residues. J lost 0 bases, V lost 3 bases, and 8 bases had no gene match. Germline V gene data show CDR1 as MNHNS and CDR2 as SASEGT. CDR3: CASSEQLAPNSGANVLTF. The CDR3 region has the DNA TGTGCCAGCAGTGAGCAACTAGCGCCCAACTCTGGGGCCAACGTCCTGACTTTC.

The chain combines TRBV12-3 or TRBV12-4 with TRBJ1-5; no clear D gene. The V end lost 0 bases, the J end lost 7 bases, and 7 bases lay between the germline ends. There are 13 residues in the CDR3. CDR3 coding DNA: TGTGCCAGCAGTTTAGCCCTCGACCAGCCCCAGCATTTT. Translated, it gives CASSLALDQPQHF.

This clone was counted only a few times. The J gene is TRBJ1-6, the V gene TRBV6-1; 9 bases are a match to TRBD1. The trim removed 4 bases at V and 6 bases at J, leaving 10 bases unmatched. Germline CDR1 reads MNHNS; CDR2 reads SASEGT. There are 17 residues in the CDR3. CDR3 nucleotides: TGTGCCAGCAGTGGAGGACAGGGGAAGGGTTTTAATTCACCCCTCCACTTT. It translates to CASSGGQGKGFNSPLHF.

The chain has TRBV10-3 and TRBJ2-1, with D perhaps TRBD1 (5 bases). Germline V lookup: CDR1 ENHRY, CDR2 SYGVKD. V was pared by 4 bases and J by 7 bases, with 8 bases between. The CDR3 consists of 12 residues. CDR3 in DNA: TGTGCCATCAGTGCCTCAGGGAATGAGCAGTTCTTC. Its translation: CAISASGNEQFF.

The chain carries TRBV6-1 and TRBJ1-5; D may be TRBD1 (6 bases). This CDR3 spans 16 amino acids. CDR1 is MNHNS, CDR2 SASEGT, per germline. The V end was cut by 2 bases, the J end by 1 base, with 12 bases between. The CDR3 DNA reads TGTGCCAGCAGTGAATTAGGGGGGCTAAGCAATCAGCCCCAGCATTTT. Encoded protein: CASSELGGLSNQPQHF.

The gene calls are TRBV4-2 and TRBJ2-3, with 8 bases aligning to TRBD1. There are 15 residues in the CDR3. The ends lost 1 base at V and 3 bases at J; junction bases unmatched: 3. Germline CDR1 LGHNA, CDR2 YNFKEQ. CDR3: CASSQADRGTDTQYF. The CDR3 nucleotides are TGTGCCAGCAGCCAAGCCGACAGGGGAACAGATACGCAGTATTTT.